The rows below give T cell receptor beta chains drawn from one sample of a study of B cell selection in AIRE deficiency. The method was immunoSEQ multiplex PCR; TCRdb's version includes in-frame clones alone and lacks a portion of them. This repertoire shows roughly 25,000 clones, roughly 95% found once; its top ten account for around 0.2%. Sequenced: CD4+CD127+ conventional T cells sorted from PBMCs. The source of these receptors is a human donor in good health. Each CDR3 is given with its conserved first and last residue. The order of the fields is V gene, J gene, CDR3 protein.

TRBV7-8	TRBJ1-6	CASSLGDSPLHF
TRBV21-1	TRBJ2-5	CASSIGTSEIKRYQETQYF
TRBV5-1	TRBJ2-7	CASSLEGISSYEQYF
TRBV6-5	TRBJ2-7	CASTSGQGREQYF
TRBV28	TRBJ2-3	CASSFGGGHTDTQYF
TRBV6-1	TRBJ1-2	CASSEVPLVSYGYTF
TRBV7-2	TRBJ1-3	CASSTDSSGNTIYF
TRBV4-1	TRBJ1-1	CASSQAPVQQGVGMNTEAFF
TRBV28	TRBJ2-1	CASSPLPGLGDEQFF
TRBV6-1	TRBJ1-2	CASSGHDPGTGWFGYTF
TRBV18	TRBJ2-1	CASQPLTGGSYNEQFF
TRBV6-5	TRBJ1-1	CASSRDTEAFF
TRBV7-5	TRBJ1-5	CVRSSGAERSNPNRSQPQHF
TRBV19	TRBJ2-3	CATSTSGYTDTQYF
TRBV7-3	TRBJ1-1	CASGSGRENTEAFF
TRBV7-9	TRBJ1-3	CASSLNGNTIYF
TRBV27	TRBJ1-5	CASRTRALDSNQPQHF
TRBV15	TRBJ1-1	CATSRDPRGFGPRNTEAFF
TRBV6-6	TRBJ2-7	CASGGLPLEQYF
TRBV5-6	TRBJ2-1	CASSLGVRGVSNEQFF
TRBV19	TRBJ1-1	CASSIFPGASQLNTEAFF
TRBV7-9	TRBJ1-1	CASSLEPSMGTEAFF
TRBV28	TRBJ1-1	CASRSGGPMNTEAFF
TRBV19	TRBJ1-4	CASRSSGRYNEKLFF
TRBV10-3	TRBJ2-2	CAISESGGELFF
TRBV28	TRBJ2-2	CASSLWDRNTGELFF
TRBV6-1	TRBJ2-4	CASSVILGQNGAKNIQYF
TRBV5-4	TRBJ2-2	CASSPGGRGVGELFF
TRBV6-5	TRBJ2-5	CASSYSGGDETQYF
TRBV21-1	TRBJ1-3	CASTHIPGPLFTTPRTGNTIYF